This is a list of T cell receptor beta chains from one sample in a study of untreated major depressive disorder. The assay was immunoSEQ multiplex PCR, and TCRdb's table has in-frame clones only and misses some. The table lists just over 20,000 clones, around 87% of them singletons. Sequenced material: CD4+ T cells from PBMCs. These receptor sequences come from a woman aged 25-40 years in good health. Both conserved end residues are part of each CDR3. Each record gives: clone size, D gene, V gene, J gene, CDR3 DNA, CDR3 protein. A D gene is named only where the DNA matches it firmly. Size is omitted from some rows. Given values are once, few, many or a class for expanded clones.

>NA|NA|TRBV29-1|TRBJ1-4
TGCAGCGTTGGGAGGACTAATGAAAAACTGTTTTTT
CSVGRTNEKLFF
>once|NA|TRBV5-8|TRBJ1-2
TGTGCCAGCAGCTGGAGATTGACCTATGGCTACACCTTC
CASSWRLTYGYTF
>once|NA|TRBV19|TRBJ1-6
TGTGCCAGTACCGGGCAGGAAGGTTCACCCCTCCACTTT
CASTGQEGSPLHF
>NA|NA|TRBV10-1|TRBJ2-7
TGCGCCAGCAGTGAGGGCAGGCCCCGGGGCGAGCAGTACTTC
CASSEGRPRGEQYF
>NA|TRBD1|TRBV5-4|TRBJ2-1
TGTGCCAGCAGCTTGGGACAGGGGCGGAACAATGAGCAGTTCTTC
CASSLGQGRNNEQFF
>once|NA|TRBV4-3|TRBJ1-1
TGCGCCAGCACCAGGGCTTTACACACTGAAGCTTTCTTT
CASTRALHTEAFF
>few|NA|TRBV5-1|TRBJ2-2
TGCGCCAGCAACGGGGGCCAGAACACCGGGGAGCTGTTTTTT
CASNGGQNTGELFF
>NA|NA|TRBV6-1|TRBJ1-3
TGTGCCAGCAGGGCCACTGGAAACACCATATATTTT
CASRATGNTIYF
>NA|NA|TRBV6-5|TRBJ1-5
TGTGCCAGCAGCTCCGACAGTCAGCCCCAGCATTTT
CASSSDSQPQHF
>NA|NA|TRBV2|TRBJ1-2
TGTGCCAGCAGTTTACAGGGAACCACCTATGGCTACACCTTC
CASSLQGTTYGYTF
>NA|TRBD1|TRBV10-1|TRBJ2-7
TGCGCCAGCAGTTACCAAGTGGGACAGGGGACCTACGAGCAGTACTTC
CASSYQVGQGTYEQYF
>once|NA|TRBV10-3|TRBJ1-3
TGTGCCACCCTAAGTAACTCTGGAAACACCATATATTTT
CATLSNSGNTIYF
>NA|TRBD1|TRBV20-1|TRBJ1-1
TGCAGTGCCGCGGACAGGGAAGCTTTCTTT
CSAADREAFF
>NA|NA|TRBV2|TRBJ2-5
TGTGCCAGCAGTGAAGTCCGAAGGGAGACCCAGTACTTC
CASSEVRRETQYF
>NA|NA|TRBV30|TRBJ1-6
TGTGCCTGGAGTGTGCAGGGTAATTCGCCCCTCCACTTT
CAWSVQGNSPLHF
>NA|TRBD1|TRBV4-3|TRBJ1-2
TGCGCCAGCAGCCAAGATGGACAGGGAAGCTATGGCTACACCTTC
CASSQDGQGSYGYTF
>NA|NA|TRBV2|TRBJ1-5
TGTGCCAGCAGCTGGACTGCTCTTCAGCCCCAGCATTTT
CASSWTALQPQHF
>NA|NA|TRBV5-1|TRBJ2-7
TGCGCCAGCAGCTTGAACAGATTCGAGCAGTACTTC
CASSLNRFEQYF
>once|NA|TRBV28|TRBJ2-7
TGTGCCAGCAGCTCGGGGCCTAGTATCGACGAGCAGTACTTC
CASSSGPSIDEQYF
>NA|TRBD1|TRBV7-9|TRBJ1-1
TGTGCCAGCAGCTTAGGGTGGAGGGGGCGCCTCACTGAAGCTTTCTTT
CASSLGWRGRLTEAFF
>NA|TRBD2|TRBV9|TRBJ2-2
TGTGCCAGCAGCGTAGCTACCTCGGGGGGGCGGAACACCGGGGAGCTGTTTTTT
CASSVATSGGRNTGELFF
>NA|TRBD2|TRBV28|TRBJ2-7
TGTGCCAGCGAAGGGACTAGGGACGAGCAGTACTTC
CASEGTRDEQYF
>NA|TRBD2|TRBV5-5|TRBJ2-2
TGTGCCAGCAGCCGGATCGGCGGGGGGGCCAAAAACACCGGGGAGCTGTTTTTT
CASSRIGGGAKNTGELFF
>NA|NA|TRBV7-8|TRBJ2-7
TGTGCCAGCAGCTTAAAAGTGGGCTACGAGCAGTACTTC
CASSLKVGYEQYF
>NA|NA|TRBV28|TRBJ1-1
TGTGCCAGCAGCCCTCGGGGCCCAGAGACTGAAGCTTTCTTT
CASSPRGPETEAFF